The 11 T cell receptor beta chains reported below all come from one sample, sequenced in a study of tissue T cells after allogeneic stem cell transplantation. Clones were read by immunoSEQ multiplex PCR, and TCRdb kept only the in-frame ones, dropping some. The table lists 4,000 to 5,000 clones, roughly 63% of them singletons. The sequences come from tissue from the esophagus, collected at autopsy. Receptor source: a female donor aged 60 or older with lung cancer.

V and J are TRBV21-1 and TRBJ2-3; the table's TRBD1 call for D was not verified on the DNA. TRBV21-1 is shown as a pseudogene. CDR3 length: 18 residues. CDR3 loop: CASTRRQGTPFSTDTQYF. The CDR3 bases are TGTGCCAGCACCCGAAGACAGGGGACTCCCTTTAGCACAGATACGCAGTATTTT.

The chain carries TRBV7-9 and TRBJ2-5; maybe TRBD1 (6 bases). V lost 0 bases to trimming and J lost 2 bases, with 13 bases between them. The CDR3 totals 16 residues. Germline assignment: CDR1 SEHNR and CDR2 FQNEAQ (reference sequence). The CDR3 DNA sequence: TGTGCCAGCAGCTTAGCGCAGGGGAGTCCTCAAGAGACCCAGTACTTC. The encoded protein is CASSLAQGSPQETQYF.

This sequence joins TRBV5-6 and TRBJ1-3; TRBD1 agrees at 12 bases. Germline CDR1 and CDR2: SGHDT and YYEEEE. J gave up 1 base and V 0 bases, and 2 bases lay outside the gene matches. This CDR3 is built from 17 residues. This chain's CDR3 is CASSLEGQGASGNTIYF. The CDR3 nucleotides read TGTGCCAGCAGCTTGGAGGGACAGGGGGCGTCTGGAAACACCATATATTTT.

The rearrangement uses TRBV4-2 and TRBJ2-5; 7 bases match TRBD1. Losses at the gene ends were 3 bases for V and 0 bases for J; bases not matched to a gene: 7. Per the germline V gene, CDR1 is LGHNA and CDR2 is YNFKEQ. The CDR3 extends over 16 amino acids. CDR3 residues: CASSQVGTAYQETQYF. DNA of the CDR3: TGTGCCAGCAGCCAGGTTGGGACAGCGTACCAAGAGACCCAGTACTTC.

This sequence joins TRBV30 and TRBJ1-2; D unresolved. V lost 8 bases to trimming and J lost 2 bases, with 21 bases between them. Germline V gene lookup returns CDR1 GTSNPN and CDR2 SVGIG (reference sequence). The CDR3 covers 15 residues. CDR3 coding DNA: TGTGCCCGATATTTGGGCCCCCTCGGGAACTATGGCTACACCTTC. It specifies CARYLGPLGNYGYTF.

This rearrangement joins TRBV30 to TRBJ1-5; 8 nucleotides agree with TRBD1. V shed 4 bases and J 0 bases; nucleotides not matched to a gene: 2. Germline CDR1 is GTSNPN and CDR2 is SVGIG (reference sequence). This CDR3 has 14 amino acids. Here the CDR3 reads CAWNRGGSNQPQHF. CDR3 nucleotides: TGTGCCTGGAACAGGGGGGGTAGCAATCAGCCCCAGCATTTT.

This clone was seen a few times. The V and J genes are TRBV29-1 and TRBJ1-1; the D is unclear. V lost 5 bases to trimming and J lost 7 bases, with 11 bases between them. The germline V gene has CDR1 SQVTM and CDR2 ANQGSEA. The CDR3 spans 11 residues. The CDR3 here is CSVWTALEAFF. CDR3 bases: TGCAGCGTTTGGACCGCCCTTGAAGCTTTCTTT.

The V and J genes are TRBV5-1 and TRBJ2-1, with D perhaps TRBD1 or TRBD2 (6 bases each). The V end lost 1 base, the J end lost 5 bases, and 16 bases lay between the germline ends. The length of the CDR3 is 16 residues. Germline loops: CDR1 SGHRS, CDR2 YFSETQ. The CDR3 spells CASSLRGGLGDNEQFF. The CDR3 DNA is TGCGCCAGCAGCTTGCGAGGGGGGTTGGGGGACAATGAGCAGTTCTTC.

This sequence joins TRBV5-1 and TRBJ2-3; TRBD2 aligns across 7 bases. The CDR3 totals 15 residues. Per the germline V gene, CDR1 is SGHRS and CDR2 is YFSETQ. The J segment lost 6 bases and the V segment lost 3 bases, leaving 10 bases of the junction unmatched. CDR3 DNA: TGCGCCAGCAGCTCACTAGCGAATAAAGGGGATACGCAGTATTTT. Translating gives CASSSLANKGDTQYF. The variable domain in full, completed from reference TRBV5-1 and TRBJ2-3, reads KAGVTQTPRYLIKTRGQQVTLSCSPISGHRSVSWYQQTPGQGLQFLFEYFSETQRNKGNFPGRFSGRQFSNSRSEMNVSTLELGDSALYLCASSSLANKGDTQYFGPGTRLTVL.

The chain combines TRBV4-1 with TRBJ1-1; D may be TRBD1 (5 bases). The ends were cut back, 4 bases at V and 5 bases at J, with 23 bases in the middle. Germline V gene lookup returns CDR1 MGHRA and CDR2 YSYEKL. CDR3 length equals 17 residues. The DNA of the CDR3 is TGCGCCAGCAGCCGCGGTCGGGGGGGAGGGTTTAAAACTGAAGCTTTCTTT. It codes for CASSRGRGGGFKTEAFF.

The rearrangement links TRBV6-5 to TRBJ1-3; D not resolved. This CDR3 comprises 15 residues. Trimming took off 4 bases at V and 6 bases at J, with 16 bases between the two ends. The V gene's germline CDR1 is MNHEY and CDR2 SVGAGI. The DNA for the CDR3 is TGTGCCAGCAGTTCCCCTAGTCGGATAGAAAACACCATATATTTT. It translates to CASSSPSRIENTIYF.